This T cell receptor (beta chain) was sequenced during a study of OX40 agonist ivuxolimab in advanced cancers. Overall study findings and caveats: Clonal expansion was seen in CD4+ and CD8+ blood T cells by week 6 at 0.1 to 3.0 mg/kg.

With V trimmed by 5 bases and J by 2 bases, 3 bases remained unmatched. Germline CDR1 and CDR2: SNHLY and FYNNEI. The CDR3 has 13 amino acids. Here immunoSEQ multiplex PCR was the method, and the copy in TCRdb shows in-frame clones only, minus some. This sample has about 15,000 clones, with about 81% found just once. To note about this clone: Its antigen is undetermined.

The material was CD4+ or CD8+ T cells sorted from blood, obtained in a trial of the OX40 agonist ivuxolimab. The TCR sequence derives from an adult with an advanced solid tumor such as melanoma, head and neck, liver or kidney cancer. This sequence joins TRBV2 and TRBJ2-7, with 7 bases lining up with TRBD2. The DNA of the CDR3 is TGTGCCAGCAGTCTACGGGGGGCCTACGAGCAGTACTTC. This codes for CASSLRGAYEQYF.